One and the same sample provided the 19 T cell receptor beta chains below, sequenced in a study of blood T cell repertoires in COVID-19. Clones were read by immunoSEQ multiplex PCR, and TCRdb kept only the in-frame ones, dropping some. The sample carries some 270,000 clones, about 91% recorded once. The sequencing input was PBMCs or T cells enriched from blood (not recorded which). These TCRs come from a middle-aged man who had been exposed to COVID-19.

The chain joins TRBV28 to TRBJ1-2; 10 bases are shared with TRBD1. The CDR3 spans 16 residues. The V segment lost 1 base and the J segment 3 bases; nucleotides outside the gene matches: 5. Germline values: CDR1 MDHEN, CDR2 SYDVKM. CDR3 protein: CASSLYDRGRDYGYTF. The CDR3, as DNA: TGTGCCAGCAGTTTATACGACAGGGGGCGGGACTATGGCTACACCTTC.

The chain uses TRBV18 and TRBJ2-1; possibly TRBD2 for D (6 bases). V dropped 6 bases and J dropped 4 bases, with 16 bases sitting between them. The CDR3 is made up of 15 amino acids. CDR1 KGHSH and CDR2 LQKENI come from the germline V gene. The CDR3 here is CASSRTGEIYNEQFF. The CDR3 DNA reads as TGTGCCAGCTCGAGGACGGGAGAGATATACAATGAGCAGTTCTTC.

The chain couples TRBV25-1 to TRBJ2-1; tentative D call: TRBD2 (5 bases). The CDR3 length is 14 residues. Germline CDR1 and CDR2: MGHDK and SYGVNS. V lost 4 bases, J lost 8 bases, and 15 bases lay in between. CDR3 nucleotide sequence: TGTGCCAGCAGTGGGACTCCCCCCTCCCATGAGCAGTTCTTC. Translated: CASSGTPPSHEQFF.

V gene TRBV3-1 (or the pseudogene TRBV3-2) combines with J gene TRBJ1-2; 7 nucleotides align to TRBD1. Germline V gene data show CDR1 as LGHDT and CDR2 as YNNKEL (reference sequence). This CDR3 comprises 15 residues. After removal of 1 base from V and 7 bases from J, the junction contained 9 bases not matched to a gene. The CDR3 nucleotides read TGTGCCAGCAGCCAAGGAATGGCAGGGGGAGGTGGCTACACCTTC. This encodes CASSQGMAGGGGYTF.

A single count supports this clone. The V call is TRBV7-2, the J call TRBJ2-7; TRBD2 matches 12 bases. Per the germline V gene, CDR1 is SGHTA and CDR2 is FQGNSA. The CDR3 sequence is 15 residues long. V lost 5 bases to trimming and J lost 7 bases; unmatched junction nucleotides: 9. The CDR3 spells CASSTDGLAGREQYF. CDR3 DNA: TGTGCCAGCAGCACCGATGGACTAGCGGGACGGGAGCAGTACTTC.

The chain carries TRBV4-1 and TRBJ1-1; 10 bases are shared with TRBD1. From germline, CDR1 is MGHRA and CDR2 YSYEKL. This CDR3 is 15 amino acids long. Trimming at V came to 2 bases and at J to 3 bases, leaving 3 bases not matched to a gene. The CDR3 sequence: CASSQRTGGDTEAFF. The CDR3 bases are TGCGCCAGCAGCCAACGGACAGGGGGGGACACTGAAGCTTTCTTT.

The chain employs TRBV3-1 (or the pseudogene TRBV3-2) and TRBJ2-7, with 8 positions matching TRBD2. V gave up 3 bases and J gave up 2 bases; unmatched junction bases: 9. Germline V CDR1 and CDR2: LGHDT, YNNKEL (reference sequence). CDR3 size: 16 residues. CDR3 in DNA: TGTGCCAGCAGCCAGAAGACTCCGGGACTAGCCTACGAGCAGTACTTC. Translating gives CASSQKTPGLAYEQYF.

The gene calls are TRBV7-2 and TRBJ2-7; TRBD1 matches 7 bases. In germline, CDR1 is SGHTA, CDR2 FQGNSA. The CDR3 totals 15 residues. The V and J ends lost 1 base and 6 bases, in that order; junction bases with no gene match: 9. CDR3 DNA: TGTGCCAGCAGCTTAGGGTCTCCAGGGGGATCCGAGCAGTACTTC. This translates into CASSLGSPGGSEQYF. The full variable domain, completed using reference TRBV7-2 and TRBJ2-7, is GAGVSQSPSNKVTEKGKDVELRCDPISGHTALYWYRQSLGQGLEFLIYFQGNSAPDKSGLPSDRFSAERTGGSVSTLTIQRTQQEDSAVYLCASSLGSPGGSEQYFGPGTRLTVT.

This chain joins TRBV5-8 and TRBJ1-1, with TRBD1 identical over 9 bases. J lost 5 bases, V lost 7 bases, and 9 bases had no gene match. The CDR3 consists of 14 residues. CDR1 and CDR2 (germline): SGHTS, YDEGEE. The CDR3 sequence is CASGSDRGPTEAFF. The CDR3 bases are TGTGCCAGCGGATCGGACAGGGGCCCTACTGAAGCTTTCTTT.

A note on this clone: The same CDR3 also results from other DNA sequences found in this sample. The chain recombines TRBV12-3 or TRBV12-4 with TRBJ1-2; D is perhaps TRBD1 (5 bases). The V end was cut by 3 bases, the J end by 3 bases, with 5 bases between. This CDR3 comprises 12 residues. The CDR3 DNA reads TGTGCCAGCAGTTTGACAGACTATGGCTACACCTTC. Translating gives CASSLTDYGYTF.

The rearrangement links TRBV5-6 to TRBJ2-3; TRBD2 agrees at 8 bases. CDR1 is SGHDT and CDR2 is YYEEEE in the germline V gene. Trimming took 4 bases from V and 3 from J; bases not matched to a gene: 13. CDR3 length: 17 residues. The CDR3 region is CASSRGTGTRGTDTQYF. The CDR3 DNA reads TGTGCCAGCAGCAGAGGCACCGGGACTAGGGGTACAGATACGCAGTATTTT.

The chain is built from TRBV6-5 and TRBJ1-4; 7 bases are a match to TRBD1. This CDR3 has 16 amino acids. V was clipped by 2 bases and J by 5 bases; unmatched bases: 8. The germline gives CDR1 MNHEY, CDR2 SVGAGI. CDR3: CASSYRQGRRNEKLFF. The CDR3 DNA follows: TGTGCCAGCAGTTACAGACAGGGACGCCGCAATGAAAAACTGTTTTTT.

The rearrangement uses TRBV28 and TRBJ2-4, with TRBD1 identical over 7 bases. The CDR3 is 16 residues long. CDR1 MDHEN and CDR2 SYDVKM come from the germline V gene. V was pared by 3 bases and J by 2 bases, with 7 bases of the junction left unmatched. The CDR3 coding sequence is TGTGCCAGCAGTTTGGGCAGGGGGTGGTCCAAAAACATTCAGTACTTC. Protein product: CASSLGRGWSKNIQYF.

The rearrangement links TRBV4-3 to TRBJ2-1; 7 nucleotides match TRBD2. V was clipped by 4 bases and J by 6 bases; unmatched bases: 9. Per the germline V gene, CDR1 is LGHNA and CDR2 is YSLEER. The CDR3 is made up of 15 amino acids. The CDR3 DNA sequence: TGCGCCAGCAGCCGGTCGTGGAGCGGGACCAATGAGCAGTTCTTC. Its translation: CASSRSWSGTNEQFF.

The chain joins TRBV19 to TRBJ1-1; TRBD1 aligns across 7 bases. CDR1 and CDR2 from the germline V gene are LNHDA and SQIVND (reference sequence). V shed 7 bases and J 0 bases; nucleotides not matched to a gene: 8. This CDR3 has 15 amino acids. CDR3 residues: CASIPGQRLNTEAFF. The CDR3 DNA reads as TGTGCCAGTATCCCGGGACAGCGGTTGAACACTGAAGCTTTCTTT.

In regard to this clone: The junction departs from the called germline gene at one end, perhaps through a read error. The chain carries TRBV19 and TRBJ2-5, with TRBD2 matching 9 bases. The CDR3 is 14 residues long. CDR1 is LNHDA, CDR2 SQIVND, per germline (reference sequence). DNA of the CDR3: TGTACCAGTAGTATAGCGGGAGCGGAAGAGACCCAGTACTTC. Translated: CTSSIAGAEETQYF. The full variable domain, in which reference TRBV19 and TRBJ2-5 provide the parts outside the CDR3, is DGGITQSPKYLFRKEGQNVTLSCEQNLNHDAMYWYRQDPGQGLRLIYYSQIVNDFQKGDIAEGYSVSREKKESFPLTVTSAQKNPTAFYLCTSSIAGAEETQYFGPGTRLLVL.

J is TRBJ1-5 and V is TRBV4-3; 9 bases line up with TRBD1. Trimming cost V 0 bases and J 6 bases; bases outside gene matches: 6. CDR3 length: 16 amino acids. Germline V gene data show CDR1 as LGHNA and CDR2 as YSLEER. DNA for the CDR3: TGCGCCAGCAGCCAAGATAGGACAGGGGCGGGTCAGCCCCAGCATTTT. Protein sequence: CASSQDRTGAGQPQHF.

CDR3 in DNA: TGTGCCAGCAGCCAAGCCGCTTGGGGAGCACTCGAGCAGTACTTC. Amino acids: CASSQAAWGALEQYF. The chain links TRBV14 to TRBJ2-7; weak D call: TRBD2 (5 bases). CDR1 is SGHDN and CDR2 is FVKESK in the germline V gene. The CDR3 sequence is 15 residues long. V shed 1 base and J shed 6 bases, with 16 bases lying between them.

The chain recombines TRBV5-1 with TRBJ1-1; D is undetermined. The CDR3 is 13 residues long. The V end was cut by 4 bases, the J end by 0 bases, with 7 bases between. Germline loops: CDR1 SGHRS, CDR2 YFSETQ. Written as DNA, the CDR3 is TGCGCCAGCAGCACGGGATTGAACACTGAAGCTTTCTTT. Protein: CASSTGLNTEAFF.